Sequencing of this T cell receptor beta chain was carried out in a study of spatial heterogeneity in lung cancer. Across the whole study: Detection of beta-chain sequences consistently exceeded that of alpha-chain sequences. The average count in raw reads for each unique TCR and UMI combination exceeded eight appearances.

Germline-derived CDR1 and CDR2 are SGHRS and YFSETQ. With 1 base removed from V and 2 bases from J, the gap between germline ends came to 9 bases. This CDR3 comprises 15 residues. Only a few counts were recorded for this clonotype. Specified time point: sample taken at primary tumor resection. Unsorted whole RNA samples from tumor, nontumor lung or frozen PBMC were sequenced. Samples were obtained from more than 70 donors, all untreated early-stage non-small cell lung cancer patients. Unique molecular identifiers, one per molecule, were present on every TCR cDNA molecule. TCRdb independently ran MiXCR on the 5' RACE reads; one entry per CDR3 protein. In the table there are some 11,000 distinct CDR3 sequences, roughly 24% of which are singletons.

Sequencing used PBMCs, obtained at surgery. The sequence was obtained from a female donor with early-stage non-small cell lung cancer. The chain combines TRBV5-1 with TRBJ2-2, with D possibly TRBD1 on 5 matching bases. The CDR3 DNA follows: TGCGCCAGCAGCTTGTCAGGGATCAACACCGGGGAGCTGTTTTTT. It specifies CASSLSGINTGELFF. The whole variable domain, filled in from reference TRBV5-1 and TRBJ2-2, reads KAGVTQTPRYLIKTRGQQVTLSCSPISGHRSVSWYQQTPGQGLQFLFEYFSETQRNKGNFPGRFSGRQFSNSRSEMNVSTLELGDSALYLCASSLSGINTGELFFGEGSRLTVL.